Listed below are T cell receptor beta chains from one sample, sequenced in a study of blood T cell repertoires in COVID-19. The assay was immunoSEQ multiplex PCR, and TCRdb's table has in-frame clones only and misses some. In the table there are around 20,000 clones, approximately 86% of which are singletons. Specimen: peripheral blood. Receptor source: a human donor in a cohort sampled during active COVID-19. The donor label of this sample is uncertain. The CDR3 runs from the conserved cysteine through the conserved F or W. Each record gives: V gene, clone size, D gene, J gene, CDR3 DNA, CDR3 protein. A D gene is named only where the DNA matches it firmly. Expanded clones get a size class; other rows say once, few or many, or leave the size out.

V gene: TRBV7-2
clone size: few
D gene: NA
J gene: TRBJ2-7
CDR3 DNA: TGTGCCAGCAGGTTCAACGGGGCCTACGAGCAGTACTTC
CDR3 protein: CASRFNGAYEQYF

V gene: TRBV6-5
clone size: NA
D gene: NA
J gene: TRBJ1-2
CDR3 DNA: TGTGCCAGCAGTTACGACGGGAATTTTGGAGATGGCTACACCTTC
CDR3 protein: CASSYDGNFGDGYTF

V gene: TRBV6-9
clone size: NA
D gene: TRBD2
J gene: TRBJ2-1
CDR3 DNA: TGTGCCAGCAGTTCGGCCGGGACTAGTTCGGATGAGCAGTTCTTC
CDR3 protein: CASSSAGTSSDEQFF

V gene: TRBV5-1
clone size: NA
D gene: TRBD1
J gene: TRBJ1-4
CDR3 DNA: TGCGCCAGCAGCTCGAAGACAGGGTTAGATGAAAAACTGTTTTTT
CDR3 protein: CASSSKTGLDEKLFF

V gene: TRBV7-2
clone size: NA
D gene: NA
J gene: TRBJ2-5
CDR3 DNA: TGTGCCAGCAGCTCAGGGGCAACATTACAAGAGACCCAGTACTTC
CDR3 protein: CASSSGATLQETQYF

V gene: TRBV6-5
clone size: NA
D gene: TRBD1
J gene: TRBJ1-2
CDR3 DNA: TGTGCCAGCAGCCCAGGGGGCGCTTCCAACTATGGCTACACCTTC
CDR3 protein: CASSPGGASNYGYTF

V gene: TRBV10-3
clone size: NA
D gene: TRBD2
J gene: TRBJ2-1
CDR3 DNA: TGTGCCATCGGACTAGCGGGAACTTACAATGAGCAGTTCTTC
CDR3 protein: CAIGLAGTYNEQFF

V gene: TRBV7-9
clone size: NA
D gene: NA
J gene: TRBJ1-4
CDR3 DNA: TGTGCCAGCAGCTTAGGACAGAGGTCTAATGAAAAACTGTTTTTT
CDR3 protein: CASSLGQRSNEKLFF

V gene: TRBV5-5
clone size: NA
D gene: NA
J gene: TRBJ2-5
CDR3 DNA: TGTGCCAGCAGCTTTTATCTAGCCAAGCAAGAGACCCAGTACTTC
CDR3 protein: CASSFYLAKQETQYF

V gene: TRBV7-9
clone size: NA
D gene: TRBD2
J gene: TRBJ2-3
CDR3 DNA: TGTGCCAGCAGCGGGGGACTAGCGGGAGGAAGCACAGATACGCAGTATTTT
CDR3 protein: CASSGGLAGGSTDTQYF

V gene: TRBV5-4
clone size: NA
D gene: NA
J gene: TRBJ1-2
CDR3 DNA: TGTGCCAGCAGGGATGGTATCAGGGCGGATGGCTACACCTTC
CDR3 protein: CASRDGIRADGYTF

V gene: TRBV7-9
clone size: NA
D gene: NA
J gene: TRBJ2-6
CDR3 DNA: TGTGCCAGCAGCACGCGCCCCAGACAGACCTCTGGGGCCAACGTCCTGACTTTC
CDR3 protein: CASSTRPRQTSGANVLTF

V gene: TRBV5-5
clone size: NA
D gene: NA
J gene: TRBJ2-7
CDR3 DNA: TGTGCCAGCAGCCCCCTCCAGGGCGGCGAGCAGTACTTC
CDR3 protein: CASSPLQGGEQYF

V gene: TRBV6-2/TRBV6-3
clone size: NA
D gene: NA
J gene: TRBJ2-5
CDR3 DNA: TGTGCCAGCAGTCCGGGGGTAGGAGCGCATAAAGAGACCCAGTACTTC
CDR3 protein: CASSPGVGAHKETQYF

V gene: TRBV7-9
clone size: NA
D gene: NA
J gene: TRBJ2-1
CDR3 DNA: TGTGCCAGCAGCTTACCCTCGACTCGGAATGAGCAGTTCTTC
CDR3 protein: CASSLPSTRNEQFF

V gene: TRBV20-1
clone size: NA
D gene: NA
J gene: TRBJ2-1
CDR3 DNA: TGCAGTGCTAGAGATAGCCATGAGCAGTTCTTC
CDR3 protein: CSARDSHEQFF

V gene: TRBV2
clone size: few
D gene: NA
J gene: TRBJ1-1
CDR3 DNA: TGTGCCAGCGGGCAGAACACTGAAGCTTTCTTT
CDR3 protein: CASGQNTEAFF

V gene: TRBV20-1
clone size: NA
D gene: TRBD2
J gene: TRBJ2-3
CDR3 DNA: TGCAGTGCTAGTACTAGCGGGAGGGGCGAGGCAGATACGCAGTATTTT
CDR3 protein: CSASTSGRGEADTQYF

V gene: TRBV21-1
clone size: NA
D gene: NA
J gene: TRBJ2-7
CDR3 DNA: TGTGCCAGCAGCCATAGGGGACAGCAATTTTCCTACGAGCAGTACTTC
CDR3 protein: CASSHRGQQFSYEQYF

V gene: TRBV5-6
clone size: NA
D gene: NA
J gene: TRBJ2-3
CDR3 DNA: TGTGCCAGCAGCTTGCAGGGGCCAGATACGCAGTATTTT
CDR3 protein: CASSLQGPDTQYF

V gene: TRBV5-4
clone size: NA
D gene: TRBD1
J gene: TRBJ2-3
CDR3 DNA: TGTGCCAGCAGCTTATCGACAGGGACAGATACGCAGTATTTT
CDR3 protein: CASSLSTGTDTQYF

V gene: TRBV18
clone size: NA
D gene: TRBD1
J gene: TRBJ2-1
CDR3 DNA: TGTGCCAGCTCACCACAGACAGGGGGCGCCTACAATGAGCAGTTCTTC
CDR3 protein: CASSPQTGGAYNEQFF

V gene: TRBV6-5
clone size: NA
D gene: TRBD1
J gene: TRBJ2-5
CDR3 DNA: TGTGCCAGCAGTTACCTCCGGACAGGGGGCGGGGAGACCCAGTACTTC
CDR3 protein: CASSYLRTGGGETQYF

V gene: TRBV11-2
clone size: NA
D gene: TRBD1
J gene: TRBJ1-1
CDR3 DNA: TGTGCCAGCAGCTTCGACAGGGAAGAGATAGCTTTCTTT
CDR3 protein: CASSFDREEIAFF

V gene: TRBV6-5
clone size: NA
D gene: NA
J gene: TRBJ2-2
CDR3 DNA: TGTGCCTCTCGGACAGGGAGGGCCACCGGGGAGCTGTTTTTT
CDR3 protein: CASRTGRATGELFF

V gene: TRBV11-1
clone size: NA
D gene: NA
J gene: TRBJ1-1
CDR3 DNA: TGTGCCAGCAGCTTAGAGGCGGGCAGTGAAGCTTTCTTT
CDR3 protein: CASSLEAGSEAFF

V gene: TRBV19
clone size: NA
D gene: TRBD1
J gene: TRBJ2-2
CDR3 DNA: TGTGCCAGTAGCGACAGGGGGCTGACCGGGGAGCTGTTTTTT
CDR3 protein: CASSDRGLTGELFF

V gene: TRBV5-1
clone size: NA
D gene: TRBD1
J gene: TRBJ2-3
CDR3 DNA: TGCGCCAGCAGCCCCGGACAGGCAGATACGCAGTATTTT
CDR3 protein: CASSPGQADTQYF

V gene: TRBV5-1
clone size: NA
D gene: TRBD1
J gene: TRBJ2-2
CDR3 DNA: TGCGCCAGCAGCTTGGGACAGGGTATAGACACCGGGGAGCTGTTTTTT
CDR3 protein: CASSLGQGIDTGELFF

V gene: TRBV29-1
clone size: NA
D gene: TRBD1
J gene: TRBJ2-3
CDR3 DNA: TGCAGCGTCCAACAGGGGATAGGGAGCACAGATACGCAGTATTTT
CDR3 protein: CSVQQGIGSTDTQYF

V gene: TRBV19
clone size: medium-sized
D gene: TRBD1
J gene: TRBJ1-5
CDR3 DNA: TGTGCCAGTAGTATTGGACAGGGGATTAGGCCCCAGCATTTT
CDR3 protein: CASSIGQGIRPQHF

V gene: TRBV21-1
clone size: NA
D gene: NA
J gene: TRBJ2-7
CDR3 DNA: TGTGCCAGCAGCGCACGACTAGCGGATACGGACGAGCAGTACTTC
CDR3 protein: CASSARLADTDEQYF

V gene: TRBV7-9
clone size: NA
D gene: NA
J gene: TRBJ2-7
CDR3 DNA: TGTGCCAGCAGCCCACCCGGGAGCCCCAGGGCAAACGAGCAGTACTTC
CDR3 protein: CASSPPGSPRANEQYF

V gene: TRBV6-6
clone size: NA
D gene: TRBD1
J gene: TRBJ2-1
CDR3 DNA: TGTGCCAGCAGTTCCCAGGGGGCGCAGTACAATGAGCAGTTCTTC
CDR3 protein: CASSSQGAQYNEQFF

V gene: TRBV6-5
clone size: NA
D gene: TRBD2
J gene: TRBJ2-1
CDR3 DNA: TGTGCCAGCAGGGGAGCGGGGGGAGATTACAATGAGCAGTTCTTC
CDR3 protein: CASRGAGGDYNEQFF

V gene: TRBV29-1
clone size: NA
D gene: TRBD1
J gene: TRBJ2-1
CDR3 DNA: TGCAGCGTTACTCACGGGACAGGATACAATGAGCAGTTCTTC
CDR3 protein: CSVTHGTGYNEQFF

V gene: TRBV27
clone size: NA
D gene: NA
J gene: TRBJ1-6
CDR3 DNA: TGTGCCAGCACACCGGGATCCTATAATTCACCCCTCCACTTT
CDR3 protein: CASTPGSYNSPLHF

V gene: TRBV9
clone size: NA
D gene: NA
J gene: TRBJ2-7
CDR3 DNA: TGTGCCAGCAGCCCCAGCGGATCCTACGAGCAGTACTTC
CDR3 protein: CASSPSGSYEQYF

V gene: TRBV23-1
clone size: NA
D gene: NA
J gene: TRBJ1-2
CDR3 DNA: TGCGCCAGCAGTCAGAAACAGGGCTATGGCTACACCTTC
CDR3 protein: CASSQKQGYGYTF

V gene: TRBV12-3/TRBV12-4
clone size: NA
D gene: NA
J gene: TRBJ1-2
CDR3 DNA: TGTGCCAGCAGCGAGTCTAACTATGGCTACACCTTC
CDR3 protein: CASSESNYGYTF

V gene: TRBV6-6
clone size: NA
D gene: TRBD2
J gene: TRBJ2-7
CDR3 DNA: TGTGCCAGCAGTCTGGGACTAGCGGGACGCTCCTACGAGCAGTACTTC
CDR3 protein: CASSLGLAGRSYEQYF

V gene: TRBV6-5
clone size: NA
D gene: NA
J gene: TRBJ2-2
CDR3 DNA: TGTGCCAGCGACTTTCTGAACACCGGGGAGCTGTTTTTT
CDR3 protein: CASDFLNTGELFF

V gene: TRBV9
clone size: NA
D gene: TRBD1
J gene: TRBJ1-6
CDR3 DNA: TGTGCCAGCAGCGCTCCAGGACAGGGGAATTCACCCCTCCACTTT
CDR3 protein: CASSAPGQGNSPLHF